The clone carrying this TCR beta chain was counted between two and nine times. This record comes from a study of T cells after yellow fever vaccination. Study results and limitations: The CD4 compartment and the CD8 compartment contained a small share of clonotypes in common. Abundant contaminating clonotypes from the bulk population could appear in FACS-sorted repertoires. At approximately 96% for CD4 and 88% for CD8, most primary-vaccination clones showed up again after the booster. Peaking on day 5 versus 15, the secondary response was faster but weaker.

TCRdb re-derived calls from the 5' RACE reads in MiXCR, one entry per CDR3 protein. The sample has roughly 94,000 distinct CDR3 sequences, 8% to 10% seen once; the top ten hold roughly 17%. The length of the CDR3 is 13 residues. Per germline, CDR1 MGHRA and CDR2 YSYEKL. The V and J ends lost 1 base and 1 base respectively, with 4 bases between them. Sequencing was performed on CD8+ T cells not binding an NS4B(214-222) dextramer, sorted from PBMCs, taken less than 16 days after the first yellow fever vaccination. This clonotype was sampled from a man aged 18 to 29 who received the YFV17D yellow fever vaccine. V and J are TRBV4-1 and TRBJ1-1, with D hard to call. CDR3 region: CASSQGWNTEAFF. CDR3 sequence (DNA): TGCGCCAGCAGCCAAGGATGGAACACTGAAGCTTTCTTT.